The 25 T cell receptor beta chains below come from one sample, sequenced in a study of cytomegalovirus exposure and HLA in healthy donors. 13 Jbeta primers and 60 Vbeta primers were used for the PCR. Libraries were prepared by immunoSEQ multiplex PCR; TCRdb keeps only in-frame clonotypes and omits some of them. This sample has roughly 150,000 clones; roughly 80% occur once, and the top ten carry roughly 4.3%. What was sequenced was PBMCs. Receptors originate from a woman aged 40 to 50 in good health and CMV-seropositive.

V usage is TRBV28 and J usage is TRBJ2-7; the D is unclear. V was cut by 3 bases and J by 3 bases, with 6 bases left in between. Germline V CDR1 and CDR2: MDHEN, SYDVKM. CDR3 size: 12 residues. CDR3 in DNA: TGTGCCAGCAGTTTCAGTTACTACGAGCAGTACTTC. The encoded protein is CASSFSYYEQYF. Together with reference TRBV28 and TRBJ2-7, the CDR3 gives the full variable domain: DVKVTQSSRYLVKRTGEKVFLECVQDMDHENMFWYRQDPGLGLRLIYFSYDVKMKEKGDIPEGYSVSREKKERFSLILESASTNQTSMYLCASSFSYYEQYFGPGTRLTVT.

This clone has only one observation. The J gene is TRBJ1-5, the V gene TRBV18, with unresolved D. The ends were cut back, 6 bases at V and 1 base at J, with 10 bases in the middle. The CDR3 is 14 residues long. Germline assignment: CDR1 KGHSH and CDR2 LQKENI. The CDR3 loop reads CASSPGGSNQPQHF. Written as DNA, the CDR3 is TGTGCCAGCTCGCCGGGAGGGAGCAATCAGCCCCAGCATTTT. Full variable domain (missing parts from reference TRBV18 and TRBJ1-5): NAGVMQNPRHLVRRRGQEARLRCSPMKGHSHVYWYRQLPEEGLKFMVYLQKENIIDESGMPKERFSAEFPKEGPSILRIQQVVRGDSAAYFCASSPGGSNQPQHFGDGTRLSIL.

This chain uses TRBV29-1 with TRBJ1-1, with D possibly TRBD1 on 5 matching bases. The CDR3 loop spans 13 amino acids. Per germline, CDR1 SQVTM and CDR2 ANQGSEA. V lost 6 bases and J 5 bases, leaving 16 bases between the germline ends. In DNA, the CDR3 is TGCAGCGTGGCGGTGAAGGGGCAGACTGAAGCTTTCTTT. This sequence encodes CSVAVKGQTEAFF.

CDR3 bases: TGCGCCAGCAGCCAAGAGGGAGCATCCCTTTACAATGAGCAGTTCTTC. Its translation: CASSQEGASLYNEQFF. V usage is TRBV4-3 and J usage is TRBJ2-1; a possible D gene is TRBD2 (5 bases). The CDR3 covers 16 residues. Germline assignment: CDR1 LGHNA and CDR2 YSLEER. V was clipped by 0 bases and J by 4 bases, with 13 bases between them.

The V call is TRBV29-1, the J call TRBJ1-5; 10 bases agree with TRBD1. The CDR3 is made up of 13 amino acids. CDR1 is SQVTM, CDR2 ANQGSEA, per germline. After removal of 4 bases from V and 4 bases from J, the junction contained 1 base not matched to a gene. The DNA for the CDR3 is TGCAGCGTTGGGGACAGGGGAAATCAGCCCCAGCATTTT. Amino acids: CSVGDRGNQPQHF. Full variable domain (outside the CDR3, taken from reference TRBV29-1 and TRBJ1-5): SAVISQKPSRDICQRGTSLTIQCQVDSQVTMMFWYRQQPGQSLTLIATANQGSEATYESGFVIDKFPISRPNLTFSTLTVSNMSPEDSSIYLCSVGDRGNQPQHFGDGTRLSIL.

The chain employs TRBV7-3 and TRBJ2-5; 8 positions match TRBD1. After removal of 1 base from V and 4 bases from J, the junction contained 11 bases not matched to a gene. CDR1 and CDR2 (germline): SGHTA, FQGTGA. The CDR3 consists of 17 residues. The CDR3 here is CASSLKGDRRFRETQYF. The CDR3 DNA follows: TGTGCCAGCAGCTTAAAGGGGGACAGGAGGTTCCGAGAGACCCAGTACTTC.

The chain carries TRBV19 and TRBJ2-5; D is perhaps TRBD2 (5 bases). The germline gives CDR1 LNHDA, CDR2 SQIVND (reference sequence). V was clipped by 6 bases and J by 5 bases, with 13 bases between them. The CDR3 contains 13 residues. CDR3 nucleotides: TGTGCCAGTAGGTTTGCTAGCCAGGAGACCCAGTACTTC. Its translation: CASRFASQETQYF.

The chain recombines TRBV6-5 with TRBJ1-1; 8 nucleotides match TRBD1. J was trimmed by 1 base and V by 2 bases; bases with no gene match: 6. Per germline, CDR1 MNHEY and CDR2 SVGAGI. The CDR3 covers 16 residues. CDR3 residues: CASSYLSDRENTEAFF. CDR3 sequence (DNA): TGTGCCAGCAGTTACCTGTCGGACAGGGAGAACACTGAAGCTTTCTTT.

The chain is built from TRBV10-3 and TRBJ2-2; tentatively, D is TRBD1 (5 bases). Germline CDR1 reads ENHRY; CDR2 reads SYGVKD. The CDR3 contains 14 residues. V shed 2 bases and J shed 7 bases, with 11 bases lying between them. The CDR3 here is CAISEQGSGGELFF. Written as DNA, the CDR3 is TGTGCCATCAGTGAGCAGGGTTCCGGCGGGGAGCTGTTTTTT.

A few counts support this clone. The chain uses TRBV28 and TRBJ1-1; D possibly corresponds to TRBD1 (6 bases). This CDR3 is built from 13 residues. The V gene lost 7 bases and the J gene lost 1 base, with 10 bases spanning the gap. In germline, CDR1 is MDHEN, CDR2 SYDVKM. For the CDR3, the DNA is TGTGCCAGCAATACAGGGCCGAACACTGAAGCTTTCTTT. It specifies CASNTGPNTEAFF.

V is TRBV6-5 and J is TRBJ1-1; a possible D gene is TRBD1 (5 bases). With 2 bases removed from V and 0 bases from J, the gap between germline ends came to 10 bases. The CDR3 totals 15 residues. The germline V gene encodes CDR1 MNHEY and CDR2 SVGAGI. The CDR3 region has the DNA TGTGCCAGCAGTTACGAAGGGGAAATGAACACTGAAGCTTTCTTT. Translation gives CASSYEGEMNTEAFF.

The V and J genes are TRBV7-9 and TRBJ2-5; 10 nucleotides align to TRBD2. This CDR3 contains 14 residues. Germline loops: CDR1 SEHNR, CDR2 FQNEAQ (reference sequence). J gave up 6 bases and V 6 bases, and 7 bases lay outside the gene matches. As DNA, the CDR3 is TGTGCCAGCAGTCTGAGCGGGGGGGCACAGACCCAGTACTTC. Translating it yields CASSLSGGAQTQYF.

J is TRBJ2-1 and V is TRBV7-6; tentatively, D is TRBD2 (5 bases). In germline, CDR1 is SGHVS, CDR2 FNYEAQ. Trimming cost V 2 bases and J 6 bases, with 11 bases left between them. There are 14 residues in the CDR3. The CDR3: CASSLLGEGNEQFF. The CDR3 nucleotides read TGTGCCAGCAGCTTACTTGGTGAGGGCAATGAGCAGTTCTTC.

This clone was found a few times. V and J are TRBV4-1 and TRBJ1-6; 7 nucleotides match TRBD1. With 0 bases clipped from V and 9 bases from J, the junction kept 8 bases outside the gene matches. The CDR3 runs 16 residues. Germline V gene lookup returns CDR1 MGHRA and CDR2 YSYEKL. In DNA form, the CDR3 reads TGCGCCAGCAGCCAAGATTGGCAGGGGGGAGTTTCACCCCTCCACTTT. It translates to CASSQDWQGGVSPLHF.

In nucleotides, the CDR3 is TGTGCCAGCAGTTACCCGGACAGGGGGGATGGCTACACCTTC. This translates into CASSYPDRGDGYTF. This chain connects TRBV6-6 to TRBJ1-2; 10 nucleotides agree with TRBD1. Germline trimming cut 2 bases from V and 6 bases from J; bases unmatched to any gene: 3. In germline, CDR1 is MNHNY, CDR2 SVGAGI (reference sequence). The CDR3 has 14 amino acids.

V is TRBV7-8 and J is TRBJ1-2, with TRBD1 matching over 10 bases. In germline, CDR1 is SGHVS, CDR2 FQNEAQ. The V gene end was trimmed by 5 bases and the J gene end by 5 bases; junction bases not matched to a gene: 8. CDR3 length: 15 residues. In DNA form, the CDR3 reads TGTGCCAGCAGCCCTTCGGGACAGGGGATATATGGCTACACCTTC. Translation: CASSPSGQGIYGYTF.

J is TRBJ2-1 and V is TRBV9; no clear D. Germline V gene data show CDR1 as SGDLS and CDR2 as YYNGEE. This CDR3 is built from 13 residues. V gave up 0 bases and J gave up 6 bases, with 7 bases separating them. The DNA of the CDR3 is TGTGCCAGCAGCGTAGATAGCTCCAATGAGCAGTTCTTC. Amino acid sequence: CASSVDSSNEQFF.

This chain connects TRBV10-3 to TRBJ2-1; a possible D gene is TRBD2 (6 bases). V gave up 4 bases and J gave up 6 bases, with 13 bases separating them. This CDR3 has 14 amino acids. CDR1 and CDR2 from the germline V gene are ENHRY and SYGVKD. DNA of the CDR3: TGTGCCATCAGTGGCAGGGACTCCGGCAATGAGCAGTTCTTC. As protein: CAISGRDSGNEQFF.

The rearrangement uses TRBV7-2 and TRBJ2-2; D remains ambiguous. V gave up 5 bases and J gave up 8 bases, with 12 bases separating them. This CDR3 comprises 13 residues. Germline CDR1 SGHTA, CDR2 FQGNSA. The chain's CDR3 is CASSPRITGELFF. The CDR3 DNA reads as TGTGCCAGCAGCCCCAGGATCACGGGGGAGCTGTTTTTT.

The chain couples TRBV7-9 to TRBJ2-5, with 10 bases identical to TRBD2. Looked up from germline, CDR1 is SEHNR and CDR2 is FQNEAQ (reference sequence). The CDR3 has 15 residues. V shed 6 bases and J 0 bases; nucleotides not matched to a gene: 4. The CDR3 here is CASRYSGRYQETQYF. Written as DNA, the CDR3 is TGTGCCAGCAGGTATAGCGGGAGGTACCAAGAGACCCAGTACTTC.

The rearrangement joins TRBV4-1 to TRBJ2-4, with D maybe TRBD1 (6 bases). Germline CDR1 is MGHRA and CDR2 is YSYEKL. V shed 3 bases and J shed 0 bases, with 9 bases lying between them. The CDR3 covers 15 residues. CDR3 DNA: TGCGCCAGCAGCCAGGGGGCAGAAGCCAAAAACATTCAGTACTTC. Amino acids: CASSQGAEAKNIQYF.

This clone has only a few counts. This chain links TRBV28 with TRBJ2-7, with 13 bases matching TRBD2. J gave up 3 bases and V 9 bases, and 2 bases lay outside the gene matches. The CDR3 contains 13 residues. The germline CDR1 and CDR2 sequences are MDHEN and SYDVKM. CDR3: CASRTSGSYEQYF. CDR3 nucleotide sequence: TGTGCCAGTCGGACTAGCGGGAGCTACGAGCAGTACTTC. The whole variable domain, remainder taken from reference TRBV28 and TRBJ2-7, is DVKVTQSSRYLVKRTGEKVFLECVQDMDHENMFWYRQDPGLGLRLIYFSYDVKMKEKGDIPEGYSVSREKKERFSLILESASTNQTSMYLCASRTSGSYEQYFGPGTRLTVT.

This clone has a single count. The rearrangement joins TRBV9 to TRBJ2-1; D unresolved. CDR3 size: 15 residues. The V end was cut by 4 bases, the J end by 6 bases, with 17 bases between. The germline V gene has CDR1 SGDLS and CDR2 YYNGEE. CDR3 DNA: TGTGCCAGCAGCCAAATACGAGATACGGGCAATGAGCAGTTCTTC. This translates into CASSQIRDTGNEQFF.

This chain links TRBV28 with TRBJ1-5; unclear D gene. The V end lost 4 bases, the J end lost 11 bases, and 15 bases lay between the germline ends. Germline V CDR1 and CDR2: MDHEN, SYDVKM. The CDR3 contains 13 residues. CDR3 protein: CASSSARRRAQHF. DNA for the CDR3: TGTGCCAGCAGTTCAGCCCGCAGGCGGGCCCAGCATTTT.

This chain connects TRBV29-1 to TRBJ2-3; TRBD2 might be the D (5 bases). Germline CDR1 is SQVTM and CDR2 is ANQGSEA. The CDR3 consists of 13 residues. V gave up 6 bases and J gave up 2 bases, with 12 bases separating them. This CDR3 reads CSVQTTPTDTQYF. CDR3 in DNA: TGCAGCGTCCAGACTACCCCCACAGATACGCAGTATTTT.